Sequencing of this T cell receptor (beta chain) was carried out in a study of blood T cell repertoires in COVID-19. The wider study: T cells, B-cell-depleted T cells, or PBMCs provided the cDNA or gDNA that served as material.

Per the germline V gene, CDR1 is SGDLS and CDR2 is YYNGEE. V was pared by 1 base and J by 0 bases, with 3 bases of the junction left unmatched. CDR3 length equals 16 residues. Per the original data handling: Nucleated cell number was recorded as an estimate derived from reference gene primer amplification. Data came from immunoSEQ multiplex PCR; TCRdb stores just in-frame clones and leaves some out. That table supplies the V and J calls and clone size; D and trimming were determined from the DNA. Altogether around 60,000 clones are present, more than 80% being singletons, with the ten largest covering about 15%.

Specimen: peripheral blood. The receptor's source is a man older than 75 with acute or convalescent COVID-19. The chain recombines TRBV9 with TRBJ2-3, with 9 bases fitting TRBD1. DNA of the CDR3: TGTGCCAGCAGCGTAACGGGGACAGGGAGCACAGATACGCAGTATTTT. Its protein is CASSVTGTGSTDTQYF. Together with reference TRBV9 and TRBJ2-3, the CDR3 gives the full variable domain: DSGVTQTPKHLITATGQRVTLRCSPRSGDLSVYWYQQSLDQGLQFLIQYYNGEERAKGNILERFSAQQFPDLHSELNLSSLELGDSALYFCASSVTGTGSTDTQYFGPGTRLTVL.